The 6 T cell receptor beta chains below all came from one sample that was sequenced in a study of T-cell memory formation after mild COVID-19. One entry per CDR3 protein results from TCRdb running MiXCR on the 5' RACE reads. The sample has fewer than 600,000 distinct CDR3 sequences; 20% to 25% are singletons. Material for sequencing was PBMCs or a T cell subset sorted from them (not recorded which). All receptors come from an adult woman who had mild COVID-19 (a few samples of this study predate the infection). Cell type and time point are not known.

This clonotype was recorded only once. The chain uses TRBV9 and TRBJ1-2; a possible D gene is TRBD1 (5 bases). Per the germline V gene, CDR1 is SGDLS and CDR2 is YYNGEE. The CDR3 sequence is 14 residues long. V was clipped by 2 bases and J by 6 bases, with 14 bases between them. CDR3 protein: CASSVTRGGNGYTF. CDR3 DNA: TGTGCCAGCAGCGTGACGAGGGGTGGAAATGGCTACACCTTC.

The chain uses TRBV4-2 and TRBJ2-5; 10 nucleotides match TRBD2. The J segment lost 5 bases and the V segment lost 1 base, leaving 7 bases of the junction unmatched. Germline assignment: CDR1 LGHNA and CDR2 YNFKEQ. This CDR3 is 16 amino acids long. CDR3 DNA sequence: TGTGCCAGCAGCCAAGGGGTTAGCGGGGGGCTGGAGACCCAGTACTTC. Protein: CASSQGVSGGLETQYF.

This clonotype turned up a few times. This sequence joins TRBV5-4 and TRBJ2-3, with TRBD2 identical over 7 bases. The junction had 6 bases not matched to a gene; V was cut back by 0 bases and J by 5 bases. Germline CDR1 is SGHNT and CDR2 is YYREEE (reference sequence). The CDR3 covers 15 residues. CDR3 sequence (DNA): TGTGCCAGCAGCTTGGGGGCGGGAGTCATAGATACGCAGTATTTT. This translates into CASSLGAGVIDTQYF. Based on the CDR3 plus reference TRBV5-4 and TRBJ2-3, the full variable domain is ETGVTQSPTHLIKTRGQQVTLRCSSQSGHNTVSWYQQALGQGPQFIFQYYREEENGRGNFPPRFSGLQFPNYSSELNVNALELDDSALYLCASSLGAGVIDTQYFGPGTRLTVL.

This clonotype was counted a few times. The rearrangement uses TRBV7-9 and TRBJ1-1, with D perhaps TRBD1 (6 bases). This CDR3 comprises 15 residues. V gave up 5 bases and J gave up 5 bases, with 18 bases separating them. Germline V CDR1 and CDR2: SEHNR, FQNEAQ (reference sequence). CDR3: CASSGTGGGWTEAFF. In nucleotides, the CDR3 is TGTGCCAGCAGCGGGACTGGGGGGGGCTGGACTGAAGCTTTCTTT.

The CDR3 nucleotides are TGTGCCAGCAGTTTATTGAGGACAGTGGCAGGCTACGAGCAGTACTTC. Its translation: CASSLLRTVAGYEQYF. This sequence joins TRBV28 and TRBJ2-7; a possible D gene is TRBD1 (6 bases). This CDR3 has 16 residues. Trimming removed 1 base from V and 3 bases from J, with 16 bases in between. CDR1 and CDR2 (germline): MDHEN, SYDVKM.

V usage is TRBV5-1 and J usage is TRBJ2-2; 7 bases fit TRBD1. The V gene end was trimmed by 6 bases and the J gene end by 5 bases; junction bases not matched to a gene: 10. Germline-derived CDR1 and CDR2 are SGHRS and YFSETQ. This CDR3 is 15 amino acids long. CDR3 sequence (DNA): TGCGCCAGCAAAATCCGAGGGGGCGAAACCGGGGAGCTGTTTTTT. Translation gives CASKIRGGETGELFF.